The 21 T cell receptor beta chains in this list originate from one sample, sequenced in a study of cytomegalovirus exposure and HLA in healthy donors. The study ran its PCR with 60 Vbeta and 13 Jbeta primers. Repertoires were generated with immunoSEQ multiplex PCR, while TCRdb's copy carries only in-frame clones and drops some. This sample has 85,000 to 100,000 clones, with over 60% found just once. Sequenced input: PBMCs. These receptor sequences come from a male donor in good health and CMV-seropositive.

J is TRBJ2-7 and V is TRBV11-2, with 7 bases lining up with TRBD2. J lost 5 bases, V lost 6 bases, and 10 bases had no gene match. CDR3 length: 14 residues. Germline V gene sequence: CDR1 SGHAT, CDR2 FQNNGV. Here the CDR3 reads CASSRDYQSNEQYF. The CDR3 nucleotides are TGTGCCAGCAGTCGGGACTACCAGAGCAACGAGCAGTACTTC. Together with reference TRBV11-2 and TRBJ2-7, the CDR3 gives the full variable domain: EAGVAQSPRYKIIEKRQSVAFWCNPISGHATLYWYQQILGQGPKLLIQFQNNGVVDDSQLPKDRFSAERLKGVDSTLKIQPAKLEDSAVYLCASSRDYQSNEQYFGPGTRLTVT.

The V gene is TRBV7-9, the J gene TRBJ2-5, with TRBD2 identical over 11 bases. Germline CDR1 SEHNR, CDR2 FQNEAQ (reference sequence). The J segment lost 5 bases and the V segment lost 5 bases, leaving 7 bases of the junction unmatched. CDR3 length: 15 residues. This CDR3 is CASSPFSGGVETQYF. CDR3 sequence (DNA): TGTGCCAGCAGCCCGTTTAGCGGGGGGGTGGAGACCCAGTACTTC.

The rearrangement joins TRBV30 to TRBJ1-1, with D perhaps TRBD1 (5 bases). The CDR3 sequence is 14 residues long. Germline loops: CDR1 GTSNPN, CDR2 SVGIG (reference sequence). V dropped 0 bases and J dropped 5 bases, with 13 bases sitting between them. CDR3 residues: CAWSVKGRETEAFF. DNA for the CDR3: TGTGCCTGGAGTGTGAAGGGGCGAGAGACTGAAGCTTTCTTT.

The CDR3 DNA sequence: TGTGCCAGCAGTTTGACAGGGGGTCTTCATGGCTACACCTTC. Translation gives CASSLTGGLHGYTF. The V gene is TRBV27, the J gene TRBJ1-2, with 9 bases lining up with TRBD1. Germline V gives CDR1 MNHEY, CDR2 SMNVEV (reference sequence). This CDR3 region has 14 residues. V trimming: 3 bases; J trimming: 6 bases; junction bases outside the gene matches: 5.

The J gene is TRBJ1-5, the V gene TRBV7-2; possible D gene TRBD1, 5 bases. V lost 4 bases and J 0 bases, leaving 10 bases between the germline ends. The CDR3 contains 15 residues. CDR1 is SGHTA, CDR2 FQGNSA, per germline. The DNA for the CDR3 is TGTGCCAGCAGCTACCAGACAGTTAGCAATCAGCCCCAGCATTTT. Protein: CASSYQTVSNQPQHF.

This chain links TRBV10-3 with TRBJ1-5; 9 positions agree with TRBD1. Trimming took 10 bases from V and 7 from J; bases not matched to a gene: 8. This CDR3 is 13 amino acids long. Germline V gene lookup returns CDR1 ENHRY and CDR2 SYGVKD. Written as DNA, the CDR3 is TGTGCCAACCGACAGGGGGTGGGCCAGCCCCAGCATTTT. Translation gives CANRQGVGQPQHF.

The J gene is TRBJ2-5, the V gene TRBV7-9, with no clear D. Germline V gene data show CDR1 as SEHNR and CDR2 as FQNEAQ (reference sequence). V lost 1 base and J 0 bases, leaving 12 bases between the germline ends. The CDR3 is 16 residues long. The CDR3 DNA reads TGTGCCAGCAGCTTAGGGTTAGGAGAGTACCAAGAGACCCAGTACTTC. This translates into CASSLGLGEYQETQYF.

This clone was detected a few times. The gene calls are TRBV5-4 and TRBJ1-2; D remains unclear. Trimming took 5 bases from V and 2 from J, leaving 13 bases between them. Per the germline V gene, CDR1 is SGHNT and CDR2 is YYREEE (reference sequence). The length of the CDR3 is 14 residues. The chain's CDR3 is CASRKAGANYGYTF. The CDR3 DNA reads as TGTGCCAGCAGGAAGGCAGGTGCAAACTATGGCTACACCTTC.

This chain links TRBV4-3 with TRBJ2-7; 13 bases map to TRBD2. CDR3 length equals 17 residues. V gave up 4 bases and J gave up 2 bases; unmatched junction bases: 8. Looked up from germline, CDR1 is LGHNA and CDR2 is YSLEER. The CDR3 reads CASSLTGTSGATYEQYF. CDR3 nucleotide sequence: TGCGCCAGCAGCCTCACCGGGACTAGCGGGGCTACCTACGAGCAGTACTTC.

The gene calls are TRBV6-4 and TRBJ2-3, with D possibly being TRBD2 (5 bases). The germline V and J ends were trimmed by 0 bases and 3 bases, with 13 bases remaining between them. Germline V gives CDR1 MRHNA, CDR2 SNTAGT. This CDR3 has 16 residues. CDR3 nucleotide sequence: TGTGCCAGCAGTGACTCTGGGCTAGCTTCTACAGATACGCAGTATTTT. Its translation is CASSDSGLASTDTQYF.

This sequence joins TRBV7-2 and TRBJ1-1, with D maybe TRBD1 (5 bases). V gave up 2 bases and J gave up 6 bases, with 13 bases separating them. This CDR3 has 14 amino acids. Per germline, CDR1 SGHTA and CDR2 FQGNSA. In DNA form, the CDR3 reads TGTGCCAGCAGCTTAAGGAGGGACGGCGCTGAAGCTTTCTTT. It is translated as CASSLRRDGAEAFF. The whole variable domain, filled in from reference TRBV7-2 and TRBJ1-1, reads GAGVSQSPSNKVTEKGKDVELRCDPISGHTALYWYRQSLGQGLEFLIYFQGNSAPDKSGLPSDRFSAERTGGSVSTLTIQRTQQEDSAVYLCASSLRRDGAEAFFGQGTRLTVV.

This clone appeared a single time. This rearrangement joins TRBV5-4 to TRBJ2-1; 11 bases map to TRBD2. The CDR3 contains 17 residues. J gave up 9 bases and V 2 bases, and 13 bases lay outside the gene matches. CDR1 and CDR2 (germline): SGHNT, YYREEE (reference sequence). The CDR3 is CASSFGDSGGGIGEQFF. The CDR3 nucleotides are TGTGCCAGCAGCTTTGGTGATAGCGGGGGGGGGATTGGTGAGCAGTTCTTC.

As to this clone: Other DNA sequences of this sample code for an identical CDR3. The V gene is TRBV6-5, the J gene TRBJ1-6; D is possibly TRBD1 (6 bases). Per germline, CDR1 MNHEY and CDR2 SVGAGI. V gave up 6 bases and J gave up 7 bases, with 10 bases separating them. This CDR3 region has 13 residues. In DNA form, the CDR3 reads TGTGCCAGCAGAGGGGGTGGGAATTCACCCCTCCACTTT. Amino acids: CASRGGGNSPLHF.

The genes are TRBV12-5 and TRBJ2-7; TRBD1 matches at 7 bases. In germline, CDR1 is LGHNT, CDR2 FRNRAP. V was clipped by 4 bases and J by 1 base; unmatched bases: 4. The CDR3 is 14 amino acids. CDR3 coding DNA: TGTGCTAGTGGTTCACCGGGACAGTCCTACGAGCAGTACTTC. This codes for CASGSPGQSYEQYF.

The chain's CDR3 is CASSPETGATGELFF. The CDR3 DNA sequence: TGTGCCAGCTCACCAGAGACAGGGGCCACCGGGGAGCTGTTTTTT. The chain joins TRBV18 to TRBJ2-2; 8 bases line up with TRBD1. This CDR3 region has 15 residues. J gave up 4 bases and V 2 bases, and 3 bases lay outside the gene matches. Germline assignment: CDR1 KGHSH and CDR2 LQKENI.

The J gene is TRBJ1-5, the V gene TRBV4-1; possible D gene TRBD1, 6 bases. V was clipped by 4 bases and J by 9 bases, with 25 bases between them. The CDR3 runs 17 residues. CDR1 and CDR2 from the germline V gene are MGHRA and YSYEKL. The CDR3 sequence is CASSPIKSRGGPRPQHF. The CDR3 coding sequence is TGCGCCAGCAGCCCTATTAAGTCTCGGGGGGGGCCTCGGCCCCAGCATTTT.

The chain uses TRBV2 and TRBJ2-3; 11 bases match TRBD2. J gave up 0 bases and V 5 bases, and 4 bases lay outside the gene matches. CDR1 is SNHLY, CDR2 FYNNEI, per germline. The length of the CDR3 is 16 residues. CDR3 sequence: CASSYRTSGSTDTQYF. In nucleotides, the CDR3 is TGTGCCAGCAGTTATCGGACTAGCGGGAGCACAGATACGCAGTATTTT.

The V gene is TRBV29-1, the J gene TRBJ2-7, with TRBD1 identical over 10 bases. Looked up from germline, CDR1 is SQVTM and CDR2 is ANQGSEA. V trimming: 3 bases; J trimming: 4 bases; junction bases outside the gene matches: 3. This CDR3 has 13 residues. CDR3 bases: TGCAGCGTTGATGAGGACAGGGGGTACGAGCAGTACTTC. Its translation: CSVDEDRGYEQYF.

This clone is a singleton in its sample. The chain uses TRBV7-8 and TRBJ1-2, with 8 positions matching TRBD1. The germline gives CDR1 SGHVS, CDR2 FQNEAQ. The CDR3 consists of 14 residues. V trimming: 5 bases; J trimming: 6 bases; junction bases outside the gene matches: 8. CDR3 in amino acids: CASSGRDRSHGYTF. The CDR3 DNA sequence: TGTGCCAGCAGCGGCAGGGACAGGTCTCATGGCTACACCTTC. The whole variable domain, remainder taken from reference TRBV7-8 and TRBJ1-2, is GAGVSQSPRYKVAKRGQDVALRCDPISGHVSLFWYQQALGQGPEFLTYFQNEAQLDKSGLPSDRFFAERPEGSVSTLKIQRTQQEDSAVYLCASSGRDRSHGYTFGSGTRLTVV.

The chain combines TRBV6-6 with TRBJ1-1; D may be TRBD1 (5 bases). V was clipped by 5 bases and J by 3 bases, with 19 bases between them. Germline CDR1 and CDR2: MNHNY and SVGAGI (reference sequence). This CDR3 is built from 16 residues. CDR3 in DNA: TGTGCCAGCAGTCCTAAGGGGCTCAAAACCGACACTGAAGCTTTCTTT. Translation gives CASSPKGLKTDTEAFF.

This clone was detected once. This sequence joins TRBV2 and TRBJ1-4, with 8 bases aligning to TRBD1. CDR1 and CDR2 from the germline V gene are SNHLY and FYNNEI. The length of the CDR3 is 14 residues. V dropped 6 bases and J dropped 8; count of bases not matched to a gene: 8. CDR3 in amino acids: CASRDRVLAEKLFF. The CDR3, as DNA: TGTGCCAGCAGGGACAGGGTCCTGGCGGAAAAACTGTTTTTT.